The T cell receptor (beta chain) described here comes from a study of vaccination and CD4 T cells after COVID-19. Study-level information: Spike peptides, overlapping and drawn from SARS-CoV-2, HCoV-NL63, HCoV-OC43 and HCoV-229E, were used to stimulate cells.

As regards this clonotype: No antigen is known for it.

Cultured CD4+ T-cell DNA underwent Oncomine TCR Beta short-read sequencing. MiXCR was run by TCRdb on the PCR reads, yielding one entry per CDR3 protein. The repertoire holds under 11,000 distinct CDR3 sequences, with about 44% as singletons. Treatment indicated: approximately 9-day PBMC culture with coronavirus spike peptide pools or control peptides (ViraFEST assay). Specimen: CD4+ T cells from blood, cultured in vitro. The clonotype was recovered from a human donor who had recovered from COVID-19.

CDR3: CASSLKRNTIYF. DNA of the CDR3: TGTGCCAGCAGTTTAAAAAGAAACACCATATATTTT. The chain recombines TRBV12-3 or TRBV12-4 with TRBJ1-3; the D is unclear. V shed 2 bases and J shed 5 bases, with 4 bases lying between them. This CDR3 has 12 amino acids.